This TCR beta chain was observed in a study of T cells after yellow fever vaccination. 5'RACE template switching generated TCR cDNA, adding a universal primer site and UMIs. TCRdb called the 5' RACE reads again in MiXCR, with one record for every CDR3 protein. The data contain about 160,000 distinct CDR3 sequences, around 7.2% of them singletons. Germline V gene sequence: CDR1 MNHEY, CDR2 SVGEGT. V was clipped by 3 bases and J by 4 bases; unmatched bases: 7. The CDR3 totals 15 residues. On this clonotype itself: The antigen remains undetermined.

The study's findings and limits: Abundant bulk-derived clonotypes could contaminate FACS-sorted repertoires.

The chain is built from TRBV6-2 or TRBV6-3 and TRBJ2-5; TRBD2 agrees at 8 bases. The source material was CD4+ T cells sorted from PBMCs, sampled less than 6 days after the first yellow fever vaccination. The receptor was isolated from a young man who received the YFV17D yellow fever vaccine. The CDR3 nucleotides are TGTGCCAGCAGTTATGGCAGGGCGGGAGGAGAGACCCAGTACTTC. This translates into CASSYGRAGGETQYF.